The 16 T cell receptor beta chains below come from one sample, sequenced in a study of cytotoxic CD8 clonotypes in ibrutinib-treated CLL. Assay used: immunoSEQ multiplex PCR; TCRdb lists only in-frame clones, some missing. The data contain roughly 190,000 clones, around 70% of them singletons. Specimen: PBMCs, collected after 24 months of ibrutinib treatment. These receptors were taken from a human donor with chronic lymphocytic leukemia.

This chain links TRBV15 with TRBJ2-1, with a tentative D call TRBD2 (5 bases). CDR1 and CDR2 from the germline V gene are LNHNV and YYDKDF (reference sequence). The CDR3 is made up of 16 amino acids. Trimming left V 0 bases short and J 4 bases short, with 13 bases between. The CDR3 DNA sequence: TGTGCCACCAGCAGAGATAGACGGACTCTTTACAATGAGCAGTTCTTC. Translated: CATSRDRRTLYNEQFF.

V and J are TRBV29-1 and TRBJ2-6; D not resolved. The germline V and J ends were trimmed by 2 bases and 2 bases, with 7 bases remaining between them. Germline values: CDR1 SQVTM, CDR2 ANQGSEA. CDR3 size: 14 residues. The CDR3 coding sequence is TGCAGCGTTGAAAAAGGGACTGGGGCCAACGTCCTGACTTTC. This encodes CSVEKGTGANVLTF.

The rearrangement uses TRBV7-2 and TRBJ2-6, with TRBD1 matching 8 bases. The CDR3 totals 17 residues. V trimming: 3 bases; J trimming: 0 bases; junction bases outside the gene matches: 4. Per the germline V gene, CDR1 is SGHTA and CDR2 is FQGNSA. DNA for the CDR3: TGTGCCAGCAGCTTCCGGACAGGGAGCTCTGGGGCCAACGTCCTGACTTTC. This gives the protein CASSFRTGSSGANVLTF.

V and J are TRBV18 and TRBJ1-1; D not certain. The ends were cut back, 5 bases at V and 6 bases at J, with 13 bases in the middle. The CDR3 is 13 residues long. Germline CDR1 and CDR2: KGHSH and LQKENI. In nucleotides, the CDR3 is TGTGCCAGCTCAACCACAGAGCGGGCTGAAGCTTTCTTT. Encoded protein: CASSTTERAEAFF. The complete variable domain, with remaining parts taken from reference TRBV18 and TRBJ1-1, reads NAGVMQNPRHLVRRRGQEARLRCSPMKGHSHVYWYRQLPEEGLKFMVYLQKENIIDESGMPKERFSAEFPKEGPSILRIQQVVRGDSAAYFCASSTTERAEAFFGQGTRLTVV.

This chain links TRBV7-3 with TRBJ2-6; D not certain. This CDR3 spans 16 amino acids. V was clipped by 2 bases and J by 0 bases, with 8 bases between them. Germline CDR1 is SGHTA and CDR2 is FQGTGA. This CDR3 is CASSLVVSSGANVLTF. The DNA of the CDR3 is TGTGCCAGCAGCTTAGTTGTTTCCTCTGGGGCCAACGTCCTGACTTTC.

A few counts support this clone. In DNA, the CDR3 is TGCAGCGTAGGACAGGGTCTAGCAAGGTACACTGAAGCTTTCTTT. It translates to CSVGQGLARYTEAFF. The chain uses TRBV29-1 and TRBJ1-1; 8 bases fit TRBD1. CDR1 SQVTM and CDR2 ANQGSEA come from the germline V gene. V trimming: 6 bases; J trimming: 3 bases; junction bases outside the gene matches: 12. The CDR3 has 15 amino acids. Combining the CDR3 with reference TRBV29-1 and TRBJ1-1 gives the whole variable domain SAVISQKPSRDICQRGTSLTIQCQVDSQVTMMFWYRQQPGQSLTLIATANQGSEATYESGFVIDKFPISRPNLTFSTLTVSNMSPEDSSIYLCSVGQGLARYTEAFFGQGTRLTVV.

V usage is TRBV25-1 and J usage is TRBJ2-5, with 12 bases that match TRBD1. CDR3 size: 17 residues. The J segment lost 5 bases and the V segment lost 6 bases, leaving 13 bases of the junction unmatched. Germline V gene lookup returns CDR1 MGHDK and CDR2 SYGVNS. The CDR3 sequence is CASRRIWDRGLIETQYF. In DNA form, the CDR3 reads TGTGCCAGCAGGAGAATTTGGGACAGGGGGCTAATCGAGACCCAGTACTTC.

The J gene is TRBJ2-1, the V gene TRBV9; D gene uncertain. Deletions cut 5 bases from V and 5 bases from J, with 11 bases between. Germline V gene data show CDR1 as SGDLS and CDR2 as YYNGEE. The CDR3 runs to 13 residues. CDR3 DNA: TGTGCCAGCAGGGAGCTTAGTCACAATGAGCAGTTCTTC. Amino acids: CASRELSHNEQFF.

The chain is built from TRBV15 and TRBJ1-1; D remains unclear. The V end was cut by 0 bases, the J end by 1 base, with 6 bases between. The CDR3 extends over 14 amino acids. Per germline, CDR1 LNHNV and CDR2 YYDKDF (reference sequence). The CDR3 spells CATSRDLKNTEAFF. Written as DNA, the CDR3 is TGTGCCACCAGCAGAGATCTTAAGAACACTGAAGCTTTCTTT.

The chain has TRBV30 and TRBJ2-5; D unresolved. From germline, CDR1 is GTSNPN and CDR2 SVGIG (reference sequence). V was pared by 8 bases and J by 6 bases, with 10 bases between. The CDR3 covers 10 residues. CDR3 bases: TGTGCCCCAGAACAGCAGACCCAGTACTTC. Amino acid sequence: CAPEQQTQYF.

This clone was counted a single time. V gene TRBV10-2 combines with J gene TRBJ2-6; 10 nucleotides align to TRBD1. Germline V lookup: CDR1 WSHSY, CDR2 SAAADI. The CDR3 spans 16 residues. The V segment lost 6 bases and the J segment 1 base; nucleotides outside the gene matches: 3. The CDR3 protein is CASRGQGVSGANVLTF. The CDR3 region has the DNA TGCGCCAGCAGAGGACAGGGGGTATCTGGGGCCAACGTCCTGACTTTC.

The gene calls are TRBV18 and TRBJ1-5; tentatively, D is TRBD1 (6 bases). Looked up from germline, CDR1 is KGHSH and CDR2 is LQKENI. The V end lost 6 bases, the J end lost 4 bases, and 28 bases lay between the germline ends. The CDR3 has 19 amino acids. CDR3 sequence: CASSPFHLDLTGLNQPQHF. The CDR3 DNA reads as TGTGCCAGCTCGCCTTTCCACCTAGATCTCACAGGGCTGAATCAGCCCCAGCATTTT.

Written as DNA, the CDR3 is TGTGCCAGCAGCCTCCTGACTAGCGGGAGCGGTGAGCAGTTCTTC. Its protein product is CASSLLTSGSGEQFF. V gene TRBV5-4 combines with J gene TRBJ2-1; TRBD2 agrees at 12 bases. J gave up 9 bases and V 4 bases, and 8 bases lay outside the gene matches. Germline-derived CDR1 and CDR2 are SGHNT and YYREEE (reference sequence). The CDR3 has 15 amino acids.

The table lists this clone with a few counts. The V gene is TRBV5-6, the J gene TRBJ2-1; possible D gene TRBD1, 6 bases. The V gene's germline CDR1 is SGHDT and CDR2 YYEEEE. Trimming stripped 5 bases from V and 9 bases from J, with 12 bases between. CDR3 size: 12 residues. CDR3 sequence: CASRLQGTEQFF. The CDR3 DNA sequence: TGTGCCAGCAGACTACAGGGCACTGAGCAGTTCTTC.

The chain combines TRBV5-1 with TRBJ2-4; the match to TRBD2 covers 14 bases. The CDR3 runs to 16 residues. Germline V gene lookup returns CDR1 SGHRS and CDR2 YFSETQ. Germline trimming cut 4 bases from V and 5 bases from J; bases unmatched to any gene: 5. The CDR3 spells CASSLSGLAGENIQYF. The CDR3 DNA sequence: TGCGCCAGCAGCCTGTCGGGACTAGCGGGAGAAAACATTCAGTACTTC.

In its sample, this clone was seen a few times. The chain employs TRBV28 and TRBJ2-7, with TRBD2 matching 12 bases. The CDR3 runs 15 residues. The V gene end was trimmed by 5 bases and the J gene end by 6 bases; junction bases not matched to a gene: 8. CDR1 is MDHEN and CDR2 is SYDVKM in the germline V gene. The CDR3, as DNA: TGTGCCAGCAGTCTTAGACTAGCGGGAGTCGGCGAGCAGTACTTC. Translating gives CASSLRLAGVGEQYF.